The clone carrying this TCR beta chain occurred many times. Original methodology: Amplifying reference gene primers gave estimates of nucleated cell counts. The repertoire was sequenced with immunoSEQ multiplex PCR; TCRdb's copy has only in-frame clones and lacks some. The V and J calls and clone size come from that table; D and trimming were worked out from the DNA. This table has 490,000 or so clones, 70% to 90% appearing once. This record comes from a study of blood T cell repertoires in COVID-19. Study overall: Sites in the United States, Italy and Spain provided acute and convalescent COVID-19 samples.

Cohorts were determined from participant-reported clinical history. Between the trimmed V and J ends, which lost 5 bases and 7 bases, there was a span of 8 bases. The CDR3 is 12 residues long. Germline V gives CDR1 SGHDN, CDR2 FVKESK. This chain links TRBV14 with TRBJ2-2; D unclear. Sequenced sample: PBMCs or T cells enriched from blood (not recorded which). The sequence was obtained from a woman between 55 and 75 years old who had recovered from COVID-19. Written as DNA, the CDR3 is TGTGCCAGCAGCTTCCGACTCGGGGAGCTGTTTTTT. Its translation is CASSFRLGELFF.